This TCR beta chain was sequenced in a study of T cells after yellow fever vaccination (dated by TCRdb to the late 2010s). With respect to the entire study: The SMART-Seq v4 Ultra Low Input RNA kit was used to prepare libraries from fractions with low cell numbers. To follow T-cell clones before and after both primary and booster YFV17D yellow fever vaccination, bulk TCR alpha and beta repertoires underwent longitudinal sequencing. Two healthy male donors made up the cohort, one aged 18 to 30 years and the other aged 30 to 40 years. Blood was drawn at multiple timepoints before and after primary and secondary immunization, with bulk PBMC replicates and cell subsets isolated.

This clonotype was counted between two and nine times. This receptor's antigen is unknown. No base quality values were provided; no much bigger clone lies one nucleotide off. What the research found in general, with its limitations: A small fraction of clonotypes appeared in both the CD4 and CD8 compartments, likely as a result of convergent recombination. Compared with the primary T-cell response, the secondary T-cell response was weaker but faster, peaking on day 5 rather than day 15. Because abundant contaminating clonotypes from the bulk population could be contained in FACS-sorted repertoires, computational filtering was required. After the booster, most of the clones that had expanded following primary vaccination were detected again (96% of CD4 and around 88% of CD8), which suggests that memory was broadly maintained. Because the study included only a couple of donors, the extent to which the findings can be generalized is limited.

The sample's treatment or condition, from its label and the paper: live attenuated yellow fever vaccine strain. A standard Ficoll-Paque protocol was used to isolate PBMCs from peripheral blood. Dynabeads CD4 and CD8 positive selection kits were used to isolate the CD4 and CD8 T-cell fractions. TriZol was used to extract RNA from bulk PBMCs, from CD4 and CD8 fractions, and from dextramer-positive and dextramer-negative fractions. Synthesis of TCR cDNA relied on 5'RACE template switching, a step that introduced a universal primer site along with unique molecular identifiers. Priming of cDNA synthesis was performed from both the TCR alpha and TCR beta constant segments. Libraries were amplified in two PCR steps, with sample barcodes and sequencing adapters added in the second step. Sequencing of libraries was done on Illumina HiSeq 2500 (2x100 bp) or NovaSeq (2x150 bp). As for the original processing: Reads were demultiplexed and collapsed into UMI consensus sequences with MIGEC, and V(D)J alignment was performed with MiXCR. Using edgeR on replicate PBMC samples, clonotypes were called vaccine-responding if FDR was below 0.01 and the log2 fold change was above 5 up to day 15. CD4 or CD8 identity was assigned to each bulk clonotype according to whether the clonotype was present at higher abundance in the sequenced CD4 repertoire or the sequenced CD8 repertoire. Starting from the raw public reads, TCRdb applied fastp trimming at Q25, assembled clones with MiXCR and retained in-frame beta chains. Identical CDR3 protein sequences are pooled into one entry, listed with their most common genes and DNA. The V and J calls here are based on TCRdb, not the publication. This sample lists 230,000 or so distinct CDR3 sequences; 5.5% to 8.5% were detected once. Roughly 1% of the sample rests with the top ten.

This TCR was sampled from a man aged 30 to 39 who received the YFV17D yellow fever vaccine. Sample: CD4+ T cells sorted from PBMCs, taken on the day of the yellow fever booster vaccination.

CDR3 reads: CAKGGEQYF. The bases are TGTGCCAAGGGGGGGGAGCAGTACTTC. The rearranged chain carries TRBV21-1 and TRBJ2-7; TRBD1 reflects the table's D call only, with no check against the DNA. TRBV21-1 is assigned pseudogene status. Reading from cysteine to phenylalanine, the CDR3 counts 9 amino acids. Only the CDR3 part of the read is kept: 27 bases, read in frame from the first base.